One and the same sample provided the 24 T cell receptor beta chains below, sequenced in a study of low-dose radiotherapy and immunotherapy resistance in tumors. Gene-specific TRAV and TRBV primers were used for first-strand cDNA, covering alpha and beta chains. Amplification of TCRs used a constant-region primer and V-primer adapter for about 20 PCR cycles. TCRdb passed the reads through MiXCR, listing each CDR3 protein once. The sample includes tens of thousands of distinct CDR3 sequences, over 15% of them seen just once. Sample time point: before trial treatment. The sequencing used PBMCs, collected before treatment. All receptors come from a male donor with prostate cancer.

This clonotype was seen ten or more times. This rearrangement joins TRBV19 to TRBJ1-4; D may be TRBD1 (5 bases). V gave up 1 base and J gave up 7 bases, with 13 bases separating them. The CDR3 runs to 15 residues. Germline V gene sequence: CDR1 LNHDA, CDR2 SQIVND (reference sequence). CDR3 DNA: TGTGCCAGTAGTATAGCCACCAGGGCGAGTGAAAAACTGTTTTTT. It is translated as CASSIATRASEKLFF.

This clonotype is categorized as medium-sized. The rearrangement uses TRBV13 and TRBJ2-3, with D unclear. In germline, CDR1 is PRHDT, CDR2 FYEKMQ (reference sequence). Trimming stripped 5 bases from V and 1 base from J, with 7 bases between. The CDR3 is 13 amino acids. The CDR3 DNA reads as TGTGCCAGCAGCCCGGATCGCACAGATACGCAGTATTTT. Translating gives CASSPDRTDTQYF. The full variable domain, completed using reference TRBV13 and TRBJ2-3, is AAGVIQSPRHLIKEKRETATLKCYPIPRHDTVYWYQQGPGQDPQFLISFYEKMQSDKGSIPDRFSAQQFSDYHSELNMSSLELGDSALYFCASSPDRTDTQYFGPGTRLTVL.

This clonotype was seen repeatedly, ten times or more. The chain links TRBV13 to TRBJ1-3; D uncertain. Trimming took 0 bases from V and 2 from J, leaving 5 bases between them. Germline CDR1 reads PRHDT; CDR2 reads FYEKMQ (reference sequence). The CDR3 runs to 14 residues. DNA for the CDR3: TGTGCCAGCAGCTTAGGGGGAGCTGGAAACACCATATATTTT. This codes for CASSLGGAGNTIYF.

Many counts were recorded for this clonotype. This chain joins TRBV12-3 or TRBV12-4 and TRBJ2-5; D may be TRBD2 (6 bases). V was pared by 2 bases and J by 5 bases, with 9 bases between. This CDR3 contains 13 residues. CDR3 sequence (DNA): TGTGCCAGCAGTTTACGACTAGAGGAGACCCAGTACTTC. It codes for CASSLRLEETQYF.

This clonotype was counted many times. The chain combines TRBV2 with TRBJ1-5; TRBD1 matches 8 bases. V was clipped by 6 bases and J by 0 bases; unmatched bases: 4. Germline CDR1 and CDR2: SNHLY and FYNNEI. This CDR3 comprises 15 residues. CDR3 sequence (DNA): TGTGCCAGCAGAGACAGGGGATATAGCAATCAGCCCCAGCATTTT. Its protein product is CASRDRGYSNQPQHF. The full variable domain, completed using reference TRBV2 and TRBJ1-5, is EPEVTQTPSHQVTQMGQEVILRCVPISNHLYFYWYRQILGQKVEFLVSFYNNEISEKSEIFDDQFSVERPDGSNFTLKIRSTKLEDSAMYFCASRDRGYSNQPQHFGDGTRLSIL.

At least ten counts were recorded for this clonotype. The chain links TRBV2 to TRBJ2-7, with D unclear. V lost 6 bases and J 6 bases, leaving 9 bases between the germline ends. Looked up from germline, CDR1 is SNHLY and CDR2 is FYNNEI. The CDR3 has 11 amino acids. CDR3: CASSVGGEQYF. The CDR3 DNA sequence: TGTGCCAGCAGCGTGGGTGGCGAGCAGTACTTC.

The V call is TRBV5-1, the J call TRBJ2-4; a possible D gene is TRBD1 (6 bases). V lost 5 bases and J lost 6, with 15 bases in between. The CDR3 loop spans 14 amino acids. Germline V gives CDR1 SGHRS, CDR2 YFSETQ. The CDR3, as DNA: TGCGCCAGCAGTCCCGGGGACATCTTAAACATTCAGTACTTC. It specifies CASSPGDILNIQYF. The complete variable domain, with remaining parts taken from reference TRBV5-1 and TRBJ2-4, reads KAGVTQTPRYLIKTRGQQVTLSCSPISGHRSVSWYQQTPGQGLQFLFEYFSETQRNKGNFPGRFSGRQFSNSRSEMNVSTLELGDSALYLCASSPGDILNIQYFGAGTRLSVL.

This clonotype was detected ten times or more. V is TRBV10-1 and J is TRBJ2-3; maybe TRBD1 (5 bases). The CDR3 spans 16 residues. V was shortened by 6 bases and J by 0 bases, with 16 bases between the two germline ends. CDR1 is WNHNN, CDR2 SYGVQD, per germline (reference sequence). DNA of the CDR3: TGCGCCAGCAGCCAGGGCCTAGGGGCCAGCACAGATACGCAGTATTTT. The encoded protein is CASSQGLGASTDTQYF.

This clonotype was detected many times. The CDR3 loop is CASSQDTQGPNEQFF. In nucleotides, the CDR3 is TGTGCCAGCAGCCAAGACACACAGGGTCCCAATGAGCAGTTCTTC. The V call is TRBV3-1, the J call TRBJ2-1, with D perhaps TRBD1 (6 bases). V lost 0 bases to trimming and J lost 6 bases, with 12 bases between them. CDR3 length: 15 amino acids. Germline V CDR1 and CDR2: LGHDT, YNNKEL (reference sequence).

The sample holds a few counts of this clonotype. The V call is TRBV9, the J call TRBJ1-1; D unresolved. V lost 4 bases and J 1 base, leaving 11 bases between the germline ends. This CDR3 is 14 amino acids long. Germline V lookup: CDR1 SGDLS, CDR2 YYNGEE. CDR3 DNA: TGTGCCAGCAGCTCCCCTCCCGGGAACACTGAAGCTTTCTTT. This translates into CASSSPPGNTEAFF.

J is TRBJ1-1 and V is TRBV7-9; 7 bases map to TRBD1. The J segment lost 1 base and the V segment lost 6 bases, leaving 5 bases of the junction unmatched. The CDR3 has 14 amino acids. Germline assignment: CDR1 SEHNR and CDR2 FQNEAQ (reference sequence). The CDR3 sequence: CASRTTGRNTEAFF. CDR3 coding DNA: TGTGCCAGCAGGACGACAGGGCGGAACACTGAAGCTTTCTTT. The full variable domain, rest sourced from reference TRBV7-9 and TRBJ1-1, is DTGVSQNPRHKITKRGQNVTFRCDPISEHNRLYWYRQTLGQGPEFLTYFQNEAQLEKSRLLSDRFSAERPKGSFSTLEIQRTEQGDSAMYLCASRTTGRNTEAFFGQGTRLTVV.

This clonotype has a count of ten or more. J is TRBJ2-2 and V is TRBV30, with D unclear. Germline CDR1 is GTSNPN and CDR2 is SVGIG (reference sequence). The V and J ends lost 7 bases and 4 bases respectively, with 16 bases between them. The CDR3 runs to 14 residues. The CDR3: CAYPRTRSTGELFF. CDR3 sequence (DNA): TGTGCCTACCCTCGGACCAGAAGCACCGGGGAGCTGTTTTTT.

In its sample, this clonotype was seen many times. This chain links TRBV28 with TRBJ1-6; the D gene is possibly TRBD1 (5 bases). CDR3 length: 13 amino acids. Germline CDR1 reads MDHEN; CDR2 reads SYDVKM. V shed 3 bases and J shed 14 bases, with 14 bases lying between them. The CDR3 region has the DNA TGTGCCAGCAGTTTGACGACAGATAGTTCCCTCCACTTT. It translates to CASSLTTDSSLHF.

This clonotype has ten or more counts. This chain joins TRBV6-4 and TRBJ2-1, with 9 bases matching TRBD1. The J segment lost 6 bases and the V segment lost 0 bases, leaving 3 bases of the junction unmatched. Germline assignment: CDR1 MRHNA and CDR2 SNTAGT. The CDR3 spans 15 residues. The CDR3 is CASSDSRTGANEQFF. The DNA of the CDR3 is TGTGCCAGCAGTGACTCTAGGACAGGGGCCAATGAGCAGTTCTTC.

This clonotype was seen repeatedly, ten times or more. The rearrangement uses TRBV14 and TRBJ2-7; D possibly corresponds to TRBD1 (6 bases). The CDR3 is 14 amino acids. Germline V gene data show CDR1 as SGHDN and CDR2 as FVKESK. Trimming removed 3 bases at V and 3 bases at J, with 12 bases between. This CDR3 is CASSQYRDGYEQYF. The CDR3, as DNA: TGTGCCAGCAGCCAGTACAGGGACGGCTACGAGCAGTACTTC.

This clonotype was counted at least ten times. V usage is TRBV3-1 and J usage is TRBJ2-7; TRBD1 agrees at 7 bases. J gave up 3 bases and V 8 bases, and 7 bases lay outside the gene matches. This CDR3 is built from 13 residues. Germline V gives CDR1 LGHDT, CDR2 YNNKEL (reference sequence). CDR3 nucleotides: TGTGCCAGCGGTAGACAGGGACACTACGAGCAGTACTTC. This codes for CASGRQGHYEQYF.

This clonotype has a count of ten or more. This chain links TRBV18 with TRBJ1-2; D is ambiguous. V shed 2 bases and J shed 4 bases, with 8 bases lying between them. This CDR3 is 13 amino acids long. The germline gives CDR1 KGHSH, CDR2 LQKENI. As DNA, the CDR3 is TGTGCCAGCTCACCAAACAGCCCCTATGGCTACACCTTC. Translated, it gives CASSPNSPYGYTF.

At least ten counts were recorded for this clonotype. The chain recombines TRBV15 with TRBJ2-7; 9 nucleotides match TRBD1. Losses at the gene ends were 4 bases for V and 4 bases for J; bases not matched to a gene: 8. Germline CDR1 reads LNHNV; CDR2 reads YYDKDF (reference sequence). CDR3 length: 15 amino acids. In DNA form, the CDR3 reads TGTGCCACCAGCAAAGCCCCGGGACAGGGTTACGAGCAGTACTTC. Its protein product is CATSKAPGQGYEQYF.

This clonotype was detected many times. In DNA form, the CDR3 reads TGTGCCAGCAGCCAACGGACAGGGAGGGAGACCCAGTACTTC. This encodes CASSQRTGRETQYF. V usage is TRBV3-1 and J usage is TRBJ2-5; TRBD1 agrees at 8 bases. This CDR3 contains 14 residues. Germline CDR1 LGHDT, CDR2 YNNKEL (reference sequence). J was trimmed by 5 bases and V by 2 bases; bases with no gene match: 4.

This clonotype appeared many times. One end of the junction does not line up with germline, which may come from a read error. The CDR3 DNA reads TGTGCCAGCAGTGAGACTGCGGGGGTCAACGTCCTGACTTTC. This gives the protein CASSETAGVNVLTF. J is TRBJ2-6 and V is TRBV6-2 or TRBV6-3; 7 bases line up with TRBD2. The length of the CDR3 is 14 residues. Germline V lookup: CDR1 MNHEY, CDR2 SVGEGT.

The rearrangement links TRBV24-1 to TRBJ2-3; D perhaps matches TRBD1 (5 bases). CDR3 length equals 15 residues. Trimming removed 3 bases at V and 3 bases at J, with 12 bases between. Germline CDR1 reads KGHDR; CDR2 reads SFDVKD. The CDR3 here is CATSDPRTMTDTQYF. CDR3 DNA: TGTGCCACCAGTGATCCACGGACAATGACAGATACGCAGTATTTT.

This clonotype was recorded a few times. J is TRBJ1-2 and V is TRBV6-1; the D is unclear. Germline values: CDR1 MNHNS, CDR2 SASEGT. CDR3 length equals 16 residues. V was clipped by 6 bases and J by 1 base, with 18 bases between them. The CDR3 loop reads CASRDLMRADNYGYTF. DNA for the CDR3: TGTGCCAGCAGGGACCTTATGCGAGCAGATAACTATGGCTACACCTTC.

Worth noting for this clonotype: A read error is the likely source, as a far larger clone sits one nucleotide away. The chain combines TRBV6-2 or TRBV6-3 with TRBJ2-5, with D possibly matching TRBD1 (5 bases). Per germline, CDR1 MNHEY and CDR2 SVGEGT. This CDR3 is 11 amino acids long. Trimming removed 5 bases at V and 11 bases at J, with 12 bases between. The CDR3 reads CASSRTQEQYF. CDR3 DNA sequence: TGTGCCAGCAGTCGAACACAGGAGCAGTACTTC.

The rearrangement joins TRBV5-3 to TRBJ2-6; TRBD2 aligns across 7 bases. TRBV5-3 has ORF status, its function being uncertain. There are 16 residues in the CDR3. Unmatched junction bases numbered 10, after V lost 8 bases and J lost 2 bases. CDR3 nucleotide sequence: TGTGCCAGCAGTTTTGGTCGGGGGGCTGGGGCCAACGTCCTGACTTTC. Its protein product is CASSFGRGAGANVLTF.